The entry that follows covers one T cell receptor beta chain sequence. The method was immunoSEQ multiplex PCR; TCRdb's version includes in-frame clones alone and lacks a portion of them. The data hold about 91,000 clones, with about 90% observed a single time. This CDR3 region has 15 residues. J was trimmed by 3 bases and V by 2 bases; bases with no gene match: 3. Germline CDR1 SGHVS, CDR2 FNYEAQ. This entry is derived from a study of blood T cell repertoires in COVID-19. Overall study: The cDNA or gDNA used as material had been derived from T cells, B-cell-depleted T cells, or PBMCs.

The sequencing input was peripheral blood. The chain has TRBV7-6 and TRBJ2-3; 9 bases line up with TRBD1. The clonotype originates from a man between 65 and 85 years old with acute or convalescent COVID-19. The CDR3 region has the DNA TGTGCCAGCAGCTTAACGGGACAGGGTACAGATACGCAGTATTTT. This encodes CASSLTGQGTDTQYF.